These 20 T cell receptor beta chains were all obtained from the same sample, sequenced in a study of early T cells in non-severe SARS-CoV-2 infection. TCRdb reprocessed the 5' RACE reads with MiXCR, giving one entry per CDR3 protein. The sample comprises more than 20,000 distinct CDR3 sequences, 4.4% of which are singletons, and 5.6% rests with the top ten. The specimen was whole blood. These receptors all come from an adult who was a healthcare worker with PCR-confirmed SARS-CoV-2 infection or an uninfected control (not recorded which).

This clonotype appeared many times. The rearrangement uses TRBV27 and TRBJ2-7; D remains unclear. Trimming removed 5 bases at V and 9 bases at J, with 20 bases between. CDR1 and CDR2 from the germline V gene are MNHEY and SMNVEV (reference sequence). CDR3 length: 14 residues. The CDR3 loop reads CASSPDGYVYRQYF. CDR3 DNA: TGTGCCAGCAGTCCCGACGGCTATGTTTACCGGCAGTACTTC.

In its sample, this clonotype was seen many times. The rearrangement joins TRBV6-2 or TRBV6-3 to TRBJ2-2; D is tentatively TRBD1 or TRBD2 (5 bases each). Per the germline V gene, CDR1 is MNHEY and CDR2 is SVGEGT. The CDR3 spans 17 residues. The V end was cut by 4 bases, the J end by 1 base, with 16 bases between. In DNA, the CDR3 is TGTGCCAGCAGTTTTAACAGAGGGGCCCGGAACACCGGGGAGCTGTTTTTT. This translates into CASSFNRGARNTGELFF.

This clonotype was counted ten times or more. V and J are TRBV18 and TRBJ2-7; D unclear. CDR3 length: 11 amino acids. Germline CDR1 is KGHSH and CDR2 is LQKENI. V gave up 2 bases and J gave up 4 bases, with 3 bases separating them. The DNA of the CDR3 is TGTGCCAGCTCACCAAAGTACGAGCAGTACTTC. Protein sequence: CASSPKYEQYF.

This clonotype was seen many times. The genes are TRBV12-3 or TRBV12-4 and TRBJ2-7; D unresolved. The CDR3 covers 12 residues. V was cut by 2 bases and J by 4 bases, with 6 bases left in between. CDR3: CASSLMGYEQYF. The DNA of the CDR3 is TGTGCCAGCAGTTTAATGGGATACGAGCAGTACTTC.

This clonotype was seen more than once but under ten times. The CDR3 DNA reads as TGTGCCAGCAGCTTAGTCGGGGCAAGCTCCTATAATTCACCCCTCCACTTT. This sequence encodes CASSLVGASSYNSPLHF. The rearrangement links TRBV7-2 to TRBJ1-6; possibly TRBD1 for D (5 bases). The CDR3 loop spans 17 amino acids. Trimming took 1 base from V and 0 from J, leaving 10 bases between them. Germline values: CDR1 SGHTA, CDR2 FQGNSA.

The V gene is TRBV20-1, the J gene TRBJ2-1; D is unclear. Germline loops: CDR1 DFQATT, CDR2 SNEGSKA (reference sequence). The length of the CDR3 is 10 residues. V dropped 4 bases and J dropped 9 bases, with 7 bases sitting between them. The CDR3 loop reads CSATLTEQFF. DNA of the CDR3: TGCAGTGCTACTCTGACTGAGCAGTTCTTC.

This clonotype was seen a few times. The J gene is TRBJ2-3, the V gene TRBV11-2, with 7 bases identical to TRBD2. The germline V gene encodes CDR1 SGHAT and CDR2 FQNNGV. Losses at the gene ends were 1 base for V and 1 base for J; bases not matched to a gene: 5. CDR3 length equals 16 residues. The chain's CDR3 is CASSLARLAGTDTQYF. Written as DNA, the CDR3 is TGTGCCAGCAGCTTAGCGCGACTAGCTGGCACAGATACGCAGTATTTT.

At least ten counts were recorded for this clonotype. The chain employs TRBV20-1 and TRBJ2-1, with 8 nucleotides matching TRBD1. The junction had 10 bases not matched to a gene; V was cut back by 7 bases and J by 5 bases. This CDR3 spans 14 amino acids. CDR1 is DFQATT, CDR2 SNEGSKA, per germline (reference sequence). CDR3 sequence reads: CSVSPGTGHNEQFF. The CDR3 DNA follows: TGCAGTGTTTCACCCGGGACAGGCCACAATGAGCAGTTCTTC.

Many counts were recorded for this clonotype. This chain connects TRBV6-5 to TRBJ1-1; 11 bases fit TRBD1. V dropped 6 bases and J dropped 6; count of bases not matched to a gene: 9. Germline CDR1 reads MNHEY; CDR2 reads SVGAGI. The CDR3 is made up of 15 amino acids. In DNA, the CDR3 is TGTGCCAGCAGAACAGGGACAGGGGGAGTCGCTGAAGCTTTCTTT. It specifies CASRTGTGGVAEAFF.

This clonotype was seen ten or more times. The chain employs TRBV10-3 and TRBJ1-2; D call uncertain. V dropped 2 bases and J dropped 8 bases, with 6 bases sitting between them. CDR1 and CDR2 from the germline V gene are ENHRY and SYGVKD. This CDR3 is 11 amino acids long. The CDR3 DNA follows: TGTGCCATCAGTGAGACAGACGGCTACACCTTC. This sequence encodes CAISETDGYTF.

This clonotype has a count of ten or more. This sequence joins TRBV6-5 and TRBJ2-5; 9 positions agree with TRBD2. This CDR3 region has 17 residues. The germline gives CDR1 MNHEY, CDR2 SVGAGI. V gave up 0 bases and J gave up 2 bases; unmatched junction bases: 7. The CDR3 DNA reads TGTGCCAGCAGTTACTCGATCTCAGCGGGGGGACAAGAGACCCAGTACTTC. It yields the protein CASSYSISAGGQETQYF.

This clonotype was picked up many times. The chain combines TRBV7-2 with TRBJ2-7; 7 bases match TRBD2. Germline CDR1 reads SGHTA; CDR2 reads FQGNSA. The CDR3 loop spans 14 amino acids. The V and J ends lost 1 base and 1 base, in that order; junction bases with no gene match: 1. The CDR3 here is CASSLGRGSYEQYF. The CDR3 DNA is TGTGCCAGCAGCTTAGGGCGGGGGTCCTACGAGCAGTACTTC.

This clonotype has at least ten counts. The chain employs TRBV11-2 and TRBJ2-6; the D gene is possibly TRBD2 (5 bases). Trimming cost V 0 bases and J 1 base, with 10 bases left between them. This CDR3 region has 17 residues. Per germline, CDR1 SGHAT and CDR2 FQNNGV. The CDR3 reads CASSLESERSGANVLTF. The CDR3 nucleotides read TGTGCCAGCAGCTTAGAGAGTGAGCGGTCTGGGGCCAACGTCCTGACTTTC.

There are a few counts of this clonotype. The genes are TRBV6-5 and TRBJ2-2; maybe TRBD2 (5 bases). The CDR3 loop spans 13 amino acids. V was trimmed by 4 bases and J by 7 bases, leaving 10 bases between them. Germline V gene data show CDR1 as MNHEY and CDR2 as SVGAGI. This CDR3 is CASSSDGNGELFF. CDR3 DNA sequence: TGTGCCAGCAGTTCAGACGGGAACGGGGAGCTGTTTTTT.

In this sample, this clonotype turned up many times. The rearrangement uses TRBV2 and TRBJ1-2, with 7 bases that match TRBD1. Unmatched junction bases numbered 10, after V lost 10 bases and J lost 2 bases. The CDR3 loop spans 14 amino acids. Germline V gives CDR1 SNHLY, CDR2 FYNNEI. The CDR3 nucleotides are TGTGCCACACACCGGGACAGCCGGAACTATGGCTACACCTTC. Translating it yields CATHRDSRNYGYTF.

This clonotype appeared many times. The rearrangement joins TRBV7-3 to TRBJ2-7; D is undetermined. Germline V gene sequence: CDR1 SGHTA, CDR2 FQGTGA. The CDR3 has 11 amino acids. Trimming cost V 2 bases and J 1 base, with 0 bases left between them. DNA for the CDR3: TGTGCCAGCAGCTTATCCTACGAGCAGTACTTC. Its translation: CASSLSYEQYF.

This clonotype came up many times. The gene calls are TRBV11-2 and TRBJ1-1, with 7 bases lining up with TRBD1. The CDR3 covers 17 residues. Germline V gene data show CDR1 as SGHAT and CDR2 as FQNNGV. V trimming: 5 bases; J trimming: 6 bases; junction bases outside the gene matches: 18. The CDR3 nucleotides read TGTGCCAGCAGCCCTCGGGACAGCCTTTTTATGAGGGCTGAAGCTTTCTTT. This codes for CASSPRDSLFMRAEAFF.

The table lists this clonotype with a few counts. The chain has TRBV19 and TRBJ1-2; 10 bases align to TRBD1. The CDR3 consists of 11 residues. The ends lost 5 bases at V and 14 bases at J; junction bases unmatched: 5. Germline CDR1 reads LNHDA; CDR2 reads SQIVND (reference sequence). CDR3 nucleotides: TGTGCCAGTAGTGCAGGGACAGGGGAAACCTTC. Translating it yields CASSAGTGETF. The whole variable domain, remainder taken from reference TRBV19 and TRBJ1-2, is DGGITQSPKYLFRKEGQNVTLSCEQNLNHDAMYWYRQDPGQGLRLIYYSQIVNDFQKGDIAEGYSVSREKKESFPLTVTSAQKNPTAFYLCASSAGTGETFGSGTRLTVV.

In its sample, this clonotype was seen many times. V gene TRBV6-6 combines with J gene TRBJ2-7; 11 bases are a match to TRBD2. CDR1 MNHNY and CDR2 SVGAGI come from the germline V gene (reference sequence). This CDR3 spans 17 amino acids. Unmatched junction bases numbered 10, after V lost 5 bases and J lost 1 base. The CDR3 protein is CASSPRASGGKSYEQYF. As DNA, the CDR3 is TGTGCCAGCAGTCCGAGGGCTAGCGGGGGGAAGTCCTACGAGCAGTACTTC.

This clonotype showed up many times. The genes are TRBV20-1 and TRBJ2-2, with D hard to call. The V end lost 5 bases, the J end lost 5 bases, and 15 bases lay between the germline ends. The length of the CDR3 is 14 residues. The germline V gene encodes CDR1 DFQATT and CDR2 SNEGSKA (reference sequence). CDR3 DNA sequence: TGCAGTGCTTTTTATGACCGTGGTACCGGGGAGCTGTTTTTT. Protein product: CSAFYDRGTGELFF.